This T cell receptor (beta chain) was sequenced in a study of neurological immune-mediated disorders. At the level of the study: Secondary progressive disease was present in 3, and relapsing-remitting disease in about 30, of the roughly 34 multiple sclerosis patients. Regarding the study as a whole: Expanded clones shared no identical CDR3 amino acid sequences across subjects, which suggested private TCR-beta repertoires in all groups. TCR clonal expansion peaked in HTLV-1-associated myelopathy patients and was lowest in multiple sclerosis patients.

Trimming removed 0 bases from V and 0 bases from J, with 6 bases in between. The CDR3 length is 14 residues. CDR1 is DFQATT, CDR2 SNEGSKA, per germline (reference sequence). In its sample, this clonotype was seen many times. Its antigen remains unknown. TCRdb reprocessed the 5' RACE reads via MiXCR and lists one record per CDR3 protein. The sample shows 45,000 or so distinct CDR3 sequences, under 3.5% of them seen only once. The unsorted libraries were produced from 2 million PBMCs held at -80 C. The chain uses TRBV20-1 and TRBJ2-1; a possible D gene is TRBD1 (5 bases). The source material was PBMCs. The sequence was obtained from a woman aged 45-65 years with multiple sclerosis. As DNA, the CDR3 is TGCAGTGCTAGAGACAGGGTCTCCTACAATGAGCAGTTCTTC. It specifies CSARDRVSYNEQFF.